Listed below are T cell receptor beta chains from one sample, sequenced in a study of OX40 agonist ivuxolimab in advanced cancers. Repertoires were generated with immunoSEQ multiplex PCR, while TCRdb's copy carries only in-frame clones and drops some. The sample has fewer than 85,000 clones; around 92% are singletons. Sequencing was performed on CD4+ or CD8+ T cells sorted from blood, taken in a trial of the OX40 agonist ivuxolimab. These receptor sequences come from an adult with an advanced solid tumor such as melanoma, head and neck, liver or kidney cancer. CDR3s leave out the opening cysteine and the closing phenylalanine or tryptophan. Rows may omit the clone size; those that give it use once, few, many or a size class.

>TRBJ1-5|.|TRBV14|12
ASGQGISNQPQH
>TRBJ2-3|.|TRBV2|12
ASSASAETDTQY
>TRBJ1-6|.|TRBV9|13
ASSVQDRENSPLH
>TRBJ2-7|.|TRBV18|11
ASSPDRVREQY
>TRBJ2-1|.|TRBV6-1|12
ASSEVGQGNEQF
>TRBJ2-5|once|TRBV6-5|9
ASRSKETQY
>TRBJ1-2|.|TRBV30|10
AWGRSGGAHT
>TRBJ2-3|.|TRBV7-3|11
ASSLNPRDTQY
>TRBJ2-3|once|TRBV9|12
ASSVATGLAAQY
>TRBJ2-5|.|TRBV7-7|10
AIGGVQETQY
>TRBJ2-2|.|TRBV10-3|13
AISERGSNTGELF
>TRBJ2-1|.|TRBV25-1|15
ASSAPWGRGGHNEQF
>TRBJ2-5|.|TRBV7-2|13
ASSLYGAGQETQY
>TRBJ2-5|.|TRBV7-8|12
ASSLAAGRQTQY
>TRBJ2-3|.|TRBV27|12
ASSPSAWTDTQY
>TRBJ2-7|.|TRBV7-2|11
ASSLGTFYEQY
>TRBJ2-6|few|TRBV28|13
ASSWTGSGANVLT
>TRBJ1-5|.|TRBV23-1|19
ASSQFRRDKGFGAPNQPQH
>TRBJ2-7|.|TRBV11-3|13
ASSLSLDRVYEQY
>TRBJ1-2|once|TRBV10-1|7
ASGRGYT
>TRBJ2-3|.|TRBV19|13
ASSIGGGDTDTQY
>TRBJ2-1|.|TRBV30|14
AWSVLMASPYNEQF
>TRBJ1-1|.|TRBV13|14
ASSLTGWGIETEAF
>TRBJ2-7|.|TRBV10-3|12
AISDKTDPHEQY